The sequence of this T cell receptor (beta chain) was determined in a study of blood T cells in healthy people across ages. Study-wide points: Long-lived and aged donors differed, with more naive CD4+ cells and higher diversity in the long-lived. Among T cells, TCR beta diversity per million cells dropped roughly linearly as age rose.

This clonotype has a count of ten or more. Its antigen remains unknown. Combining a sample-barcoded 5' primer with a J-beta primer mix, a second PCR ran for 7 to 11 cycles. Each cDNA molecule received a tag from a template-switch adaptor that had 12 random nucleotides. One entry per CDR3 protein results from TCRdb running MiXCR on the 5' RACE reads. Of roughly 680,000 distinct CDR3 sequences in the sample, approximately 52% were seen once. This receptor was taken from a woman aged 80 or over in good health. The specimen was blood.

CDR3 in DNA: TGTGCCAGCGGGACGGCAGTTTACGAGCAGTACTTC. Translating gives CASGTAVYEQYF. This rearrangement joins TRBV27 to TRBJ2-7; D assignment may be TRBD1 or TRBD2 (5 bases each). Between the trimmed V and J ends, which lost 8 bases and 4 bases, there was a span of 12 bases. Per germline, CDR1 MNHEY and CDR2 SMNVEV (reference sequence). This CDR3 has 12 residues.